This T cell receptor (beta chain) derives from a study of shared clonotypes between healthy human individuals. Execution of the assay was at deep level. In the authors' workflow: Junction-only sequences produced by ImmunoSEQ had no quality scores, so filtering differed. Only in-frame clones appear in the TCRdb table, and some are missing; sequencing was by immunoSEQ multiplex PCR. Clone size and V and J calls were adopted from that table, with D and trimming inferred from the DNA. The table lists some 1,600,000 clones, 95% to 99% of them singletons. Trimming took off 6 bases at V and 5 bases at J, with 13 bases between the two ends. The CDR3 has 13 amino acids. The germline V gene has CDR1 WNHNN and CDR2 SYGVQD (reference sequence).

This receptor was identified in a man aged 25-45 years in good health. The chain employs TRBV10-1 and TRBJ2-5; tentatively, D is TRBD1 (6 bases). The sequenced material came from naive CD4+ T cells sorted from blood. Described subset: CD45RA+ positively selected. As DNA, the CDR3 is TGCGCCAGCAGCCGACAGGAAATCGAGACCCAGTACTTC. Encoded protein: CASSRQEIETQYF.